The T cell receptor (beta chain) described here comes from a study of blood T cell repertoires in COVID-19. Turning to the study itself: Sites across the United States, Italy and Spain contributed samples from acute and convalescent COVID-19. PBMCs, B-cell-depleted T cells, or T cells were the source of the cDNA or gDNA that made up the material.

CDR3 length: 15 amino acids. Germline trimming cut 3 bases from V and 2 bases from J; bases unmatched to any gene: 4. Germline V gene sequence: CDR1 SGHVS, CDR2 FQNEAQ. As processed by the authors: The authors estimated nucleated cell counts from reference gene primer amplification. Produced via immunoSEQ multiplex PCR; TCRdb's table is partial and in-frame only. V and J calls and clone size are copied from that table; D and trimming were computed from the DNA. The repertoire consists of 110,000 or so clones, with approximately 87% occurring once and the leading ten covering about 3.8%. The chain carries TRBV7-8 and TRBJ2-3; 8 bases agree with TRBD2. This receptor was identified in a man aged 55 to 70 with acute or convalescent COVID-19. Input material: peripheral blood. In nucleotides, the CDR3 is TGTGCCAGCAGCTTGAAGCGGGAGTTCACAGATACGCAGTATTTT. Translating it yields CASSLKREFTDTQYF. Based on the CDR3 plus reference TRBV7-8 and TRBJ2-3, the full variable domain is GAGVSQSPRYKVAKRGQDVALRCDPISGHVSLFWYQQALGQGPEFLTYFQNEAQLDKSGLPSDRFFAERPEGSVSTLKIQRTQQEDSAVYLCASSLKREFTDTQYFGPGTRLTVL.